These 14 T cell receptor beta chains were sequenced from one sample in a study of monozygotic twins with inflammatory bowel disease. TCRdb derives one entry per CDR3 protein from the 5' RACE reads, leaving out DNA. The ten most abundant clones cover around 2.4% of a sample with fewer than 200,000 distinct CDR3 sequences. Sequencing input: blood. The receptor source for this set is a human donor with ulcerative colitis or Crohn's disease, or a healthy co-twin of an affected twin (not recorded which).

This chain connects TRBV12-3 or TRBV12-4 to TRBJ1-1. This CDR3 is 14 amino acids long. CDR3 sequence: CASSRVGMNTEAFF.

The V and J genes are TRBV5-1 and TRBJ2-3; TCRdb names TRBD1, which stays unverified in the absence of DNA. The CDR3 is made up of 16 amino acids. Germline V gene data show CDR1 as SGHRS and CDR2 as YFSETQ. The CDR3 sequence is CASSSQGARGTDTQYF.

The rearrangement links TRBV12-3 or TRBV12-4 to TRBJ1-5; the D call from TCRdb, TRBD1, cannot be confirmed without DNA. The CDR3 totals 17 residues. The CDR3 sequence is CASRPPQGVAGYQPQHF.

This rearrangement joins TRBV12-5 to TRBJ1-1. The CDR3 loop spans 13 amino acids. Germline V lookup: CDR1 LGHNT, CDR2 FRNRAP. CDR3 residues: CASGLLEGTEAFF.

This chain uses TRBV20-1 with TRBJ1-1; TCRdb selects TRBD1, and the lack of DNA leaves this call unchecked. Germline loops: CDR1 DFQATT, CDR2 SNEGSKA (reference sequence). This CDR3 has 12 amino acids. This CDR3 is CSATQGNTEAFF.

This chain links TRBV7-2 with TRBJ1-2. From germline, CDR1 is SGHTA and CDR2 FQGNSA. The CDR3 loop spans 16 amino acids. The CDR3 sequence is CASSFIPLRWTYGYTF.

The chain has TRBV6-2 or TRBV6-3 and TRBJ2-1; as DNA is missing, the TRBD1 call by TCRdb cannot be tested. The CDR3 extends over 13 amino acids. Germline loops: CDR1 MNHEY, CDR2 SVGEGT. The CDR3 loop is CASNRGEGGEQFF.

V is TRBV5-1 and J is TRBJ2-1; the TRBD1 assignment by TCRdb is unverifiable without DNA. Germline V lookup: CDR1 SGHRS, CDR2 YFSETQ. This CDR3 comprises 17 residues. CDR3 residues: CASSLAAGRELYNEQFF.

The rearrangement uses TRBV6-1 and TRBJ1-5. Per germline, CDR1 MNHNS and CDR2 SASEGT. The CDR3 covers 15 residues. This CDR3 reads CASTDFTANNQPQHF.

This chain links TRBV5-6 with TRBJ1-4; TCRdb's assignment of TRBD1 cannot be checked, as there is no DNA. Germline V CDR1 and CDR2: SGHDT, YYEEEE. The CDR3 loop spans 15 amino acids. The CDR3 is CASSLEGPTGEKLFF.

The chain links TRBV6-1 to TRBJ2-7; TCRdb designates TRBD2, a call that cannot be tested without DNA. The germline gives CDR1 MNHNS, CDR2 SASEGT. There are 17 residues in the CDR3. CDR3: CASSRRGLAGGKGEQYF.

The chain employs TRBV7-6 and TRBJ1-2; the TCRdb call, TRBD1, lacks DNA for checking. The germline V gene encodes CDR1 SGHVS and CDR2 FNYEAQ. This CDR3 comprises 14 residues. The CDR3 is CASSPRTGSGGYTF. Filled out from reference TRBV7-6 and TRBJ1-2, the complete variable domain reads GAGVSQSPRYKVTKRGQDVALRCDPISGHVSLYWYRQALGQGPEFLTYFNYEAQQDKSGLPNDRFSAERPEGSISTLTIQRTEQRDSAMYRCASSPRTGSGGYTFGSGTRLTVV.

CDR3 loop: CASSPGTEAYGYTF. The rearrangement uses TRBV4-3 and TRBJ1-2; checking the TCRdb D call of TRBD1 is not possible without DNA. CDR3 length equals 14 residues. Germline loops: CDR1 LGHNA, CDR2 YSLEER.

The rearrangement joins TRBV20-1 to TRBJ2-5. Looked up from germline, CDR1 is DFQATT and CDR2 is SNEGSKA (reference sequence). This CDR3 region has 14 residues. The CDR3: CSARDLGERETQYF.